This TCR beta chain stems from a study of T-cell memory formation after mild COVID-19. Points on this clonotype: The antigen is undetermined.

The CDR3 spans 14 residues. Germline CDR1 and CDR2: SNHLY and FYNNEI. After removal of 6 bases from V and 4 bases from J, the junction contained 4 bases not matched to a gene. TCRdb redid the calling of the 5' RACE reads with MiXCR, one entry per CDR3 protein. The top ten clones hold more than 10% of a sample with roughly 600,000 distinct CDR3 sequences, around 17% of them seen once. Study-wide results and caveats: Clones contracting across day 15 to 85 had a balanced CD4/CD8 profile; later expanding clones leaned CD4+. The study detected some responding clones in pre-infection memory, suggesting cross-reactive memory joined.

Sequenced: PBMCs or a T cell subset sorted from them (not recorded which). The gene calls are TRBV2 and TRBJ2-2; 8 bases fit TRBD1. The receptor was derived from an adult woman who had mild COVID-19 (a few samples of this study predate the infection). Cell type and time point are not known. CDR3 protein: CASSEGQVTGELFF. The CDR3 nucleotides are TGTGCCAGCAGCGAGGGACAGGTCACCGGGGAGCTGTTTTTT.